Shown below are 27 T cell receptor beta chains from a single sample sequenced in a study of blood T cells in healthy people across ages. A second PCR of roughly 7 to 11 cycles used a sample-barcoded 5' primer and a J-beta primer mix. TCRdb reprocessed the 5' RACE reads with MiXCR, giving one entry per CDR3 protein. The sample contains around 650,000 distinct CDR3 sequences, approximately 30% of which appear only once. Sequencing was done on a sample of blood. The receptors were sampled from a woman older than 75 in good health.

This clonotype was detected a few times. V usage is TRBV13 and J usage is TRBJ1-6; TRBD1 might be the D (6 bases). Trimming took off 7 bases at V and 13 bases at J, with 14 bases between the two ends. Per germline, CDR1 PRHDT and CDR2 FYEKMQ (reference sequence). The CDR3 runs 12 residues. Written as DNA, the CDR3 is TGTGCCAGCAATAACAGGGTATCCCCCCTCCACTTT. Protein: CASNNRVSPLHF.

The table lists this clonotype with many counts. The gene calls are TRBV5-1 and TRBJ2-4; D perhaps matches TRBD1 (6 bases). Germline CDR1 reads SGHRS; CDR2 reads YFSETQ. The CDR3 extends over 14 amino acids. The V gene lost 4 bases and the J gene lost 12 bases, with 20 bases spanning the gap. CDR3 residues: CASSRSQGPSGQYF. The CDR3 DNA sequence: TGCGCCAGCAGCCGCTCACAGGGCCCGTCGGGTCAGTACTTC.

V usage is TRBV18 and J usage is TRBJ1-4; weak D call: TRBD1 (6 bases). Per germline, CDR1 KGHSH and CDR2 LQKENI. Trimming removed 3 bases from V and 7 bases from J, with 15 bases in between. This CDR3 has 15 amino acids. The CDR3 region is CASSPRSGAREKLFF. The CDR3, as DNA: TGTGCCAGCTCACCCCGCTCGGGGGCGCGTGAAAAACTGTTTTTT.

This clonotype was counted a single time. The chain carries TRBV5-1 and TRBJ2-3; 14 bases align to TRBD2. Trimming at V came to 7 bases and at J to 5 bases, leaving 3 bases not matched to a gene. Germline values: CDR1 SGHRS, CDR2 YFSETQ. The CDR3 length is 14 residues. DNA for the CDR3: TGCGCCAGCGCCGGGACTAGCGGGGGAGATACGCAGTATTTT. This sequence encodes CASAGTSGGDTQYF.

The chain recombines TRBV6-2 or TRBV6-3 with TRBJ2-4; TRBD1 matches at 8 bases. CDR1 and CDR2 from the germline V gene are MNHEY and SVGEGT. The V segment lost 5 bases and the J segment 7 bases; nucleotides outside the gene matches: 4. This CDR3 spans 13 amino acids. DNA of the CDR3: TGTGCCAGCAGTGGACAGGGTTGGAACATTCAGTACTTC. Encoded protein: CASSGQGWNIQYF.

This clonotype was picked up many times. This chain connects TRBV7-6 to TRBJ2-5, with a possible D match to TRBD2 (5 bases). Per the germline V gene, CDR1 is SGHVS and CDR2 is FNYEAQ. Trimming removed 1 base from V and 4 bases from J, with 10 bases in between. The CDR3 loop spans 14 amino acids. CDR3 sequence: CASSLGGLPETQYF. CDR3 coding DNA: TGTGCCAGCAGCTTAGGCGGGCTACCAGAGACCCAGTACTTC.

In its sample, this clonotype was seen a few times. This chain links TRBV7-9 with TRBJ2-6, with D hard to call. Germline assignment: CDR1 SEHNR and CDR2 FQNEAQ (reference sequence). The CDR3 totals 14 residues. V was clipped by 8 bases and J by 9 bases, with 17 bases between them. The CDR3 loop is CASPVRRVNNVLTF. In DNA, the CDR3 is TGTGCCAGCCCGGTGAGAAGGGTCAACAACGTCCTGACTTTC.

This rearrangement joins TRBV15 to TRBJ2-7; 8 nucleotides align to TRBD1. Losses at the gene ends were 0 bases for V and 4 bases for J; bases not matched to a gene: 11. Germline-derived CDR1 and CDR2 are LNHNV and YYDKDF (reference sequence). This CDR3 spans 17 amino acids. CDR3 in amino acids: CATSRDNARDRGYEQYF. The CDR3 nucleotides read TGTGCCACCAGCAGAGATAATGCCCGAGACAGGGGATACGAGCAGTACTTC.

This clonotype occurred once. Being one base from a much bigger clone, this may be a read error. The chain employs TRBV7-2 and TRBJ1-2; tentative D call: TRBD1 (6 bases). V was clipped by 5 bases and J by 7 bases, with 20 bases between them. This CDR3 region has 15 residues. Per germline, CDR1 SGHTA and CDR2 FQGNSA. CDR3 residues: CASSPRDGGLGGYTF. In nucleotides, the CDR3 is TGTGCCAGCAGCCCTAGGGACGGGGGGCTAGGTGGCTACACCTTC. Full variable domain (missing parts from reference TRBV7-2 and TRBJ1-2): GAGVSQSPSNKVTEKGKDVELRCDPISGHTALYWYRQSLGQGLEFLIYFQGNSAPDKSGLPSDRFSAERTGGSVSTLTIQRTQQEDSAVYLCASSPRDGGLGGYTFGSGTRLTVV.

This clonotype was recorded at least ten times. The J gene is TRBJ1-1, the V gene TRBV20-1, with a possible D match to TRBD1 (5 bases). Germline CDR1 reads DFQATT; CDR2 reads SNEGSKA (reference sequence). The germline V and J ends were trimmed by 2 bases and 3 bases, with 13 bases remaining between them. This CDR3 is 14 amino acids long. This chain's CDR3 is CSARHGGWDTEAFF. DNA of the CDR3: TGCAGTGCTAGACACGGGGGATGGGACACTGAAGCTTTCTTT.

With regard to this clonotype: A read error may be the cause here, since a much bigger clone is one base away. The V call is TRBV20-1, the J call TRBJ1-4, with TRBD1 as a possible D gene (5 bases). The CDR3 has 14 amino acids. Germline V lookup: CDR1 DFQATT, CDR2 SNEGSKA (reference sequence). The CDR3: CSATRGATSEKLFF. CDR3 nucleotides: TGCAGTGCTACCCGAGGGGCAACTAGTGAAAAACTGTTTTTT.

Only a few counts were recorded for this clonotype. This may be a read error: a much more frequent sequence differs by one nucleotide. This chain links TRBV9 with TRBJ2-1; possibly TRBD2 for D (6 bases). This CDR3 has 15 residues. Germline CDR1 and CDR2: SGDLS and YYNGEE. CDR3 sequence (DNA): TGTGCCAGCAGCGCCCGGGACTCCCTGTCCAATGAGCGGTTCTTC. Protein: CASSARDSLSNERFF.

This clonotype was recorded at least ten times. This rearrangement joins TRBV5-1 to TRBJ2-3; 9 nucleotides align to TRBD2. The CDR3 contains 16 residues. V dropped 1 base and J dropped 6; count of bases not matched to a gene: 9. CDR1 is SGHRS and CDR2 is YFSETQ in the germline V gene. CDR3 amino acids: CASSLRLAGDGDTQYF. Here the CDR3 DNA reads TGCGCCAGCAGCTTGAGATTAGCGGGGGACGGGGATACGCAGTATTTT.

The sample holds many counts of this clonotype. The CDR3 DNA follows: TGCGCCAGCAGCTTGGACTACAATCAGCCCCAGCATTTT. It encodes CASSLDYNQPQHF. This chain uses TRBV5-1 with TRBJ1-5; D unclear. V lost 0 bases and J lost 3, with 4 bases in between. Germline V CDR1 and CDR2: SGHRS, YFSETQ. This CDR3 comprises 13 residues. The full variable domain, in which reference TRBV5-1 and TRBJ1-5 provide the parts outside the CDR3, is KAGVTQTPRYLIKTRGQQVTLSCSPISGHRSVSWYQQTPGQGLQFLFEYFSETQRNKGNFPGRFSGRQFSNSRSEMNVSTLELGDSALYLCASSLDYNQPQHFGDGTRLSIL.

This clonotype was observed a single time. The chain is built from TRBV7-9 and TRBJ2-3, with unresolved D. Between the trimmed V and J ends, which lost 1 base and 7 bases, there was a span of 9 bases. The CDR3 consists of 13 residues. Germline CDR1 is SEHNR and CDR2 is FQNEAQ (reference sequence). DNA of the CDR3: TGTGCCAGCAGCTTAGTTCTGGAGTATACGCAGTATTTT. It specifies CASSLVLEYTQYF.

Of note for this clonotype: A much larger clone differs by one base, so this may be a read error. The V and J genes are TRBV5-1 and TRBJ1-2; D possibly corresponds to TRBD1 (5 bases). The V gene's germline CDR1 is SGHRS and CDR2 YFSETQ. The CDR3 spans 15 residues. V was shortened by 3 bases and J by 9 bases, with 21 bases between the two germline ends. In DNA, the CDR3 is TGCGCCAGCAGCTGGGGACGTAAAGTGGTTAATAGCTACACCTTC. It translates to CASSWGRKVVNSYTF. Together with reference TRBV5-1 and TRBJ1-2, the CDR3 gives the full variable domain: KAGVTQTPRYLIKTRGQQVTLSCSPISGHRSVSWYQQTPGQGLQFLFEYFSETQRNKGNFPGRFSGRQFSNSRSEMNVSTLELGDSALYLCASSWGRKVVNSYTFGSGTRLTVV.

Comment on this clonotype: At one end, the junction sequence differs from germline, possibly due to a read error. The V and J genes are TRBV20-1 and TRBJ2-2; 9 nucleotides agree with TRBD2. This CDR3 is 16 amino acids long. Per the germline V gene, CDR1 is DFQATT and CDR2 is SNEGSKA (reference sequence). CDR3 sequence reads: CNARESRGLAVGELFF. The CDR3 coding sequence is TGCAATGCTAGAGAGAGCCGGGGACTAGCAGTCGGGGAGCTGTTTTTT.

The CDR3 loop is CASSLEEGHGYTF. For the CDR3, the DNA is TGCGCCAGCAGTCTGGAGGAGGGACACGGCTACACCTTC. The chain joins TRBV5-1 to TRBJ1-2; tentatively, D is TRBD1 (6 bases). The germline V gene encodes CDR1 SGHRS and CDR2 YFSETQ. This CDR3 spans 13 amino acids. V lost 5 bases and J 8 bases, leaving 16 bases between the germline ends.

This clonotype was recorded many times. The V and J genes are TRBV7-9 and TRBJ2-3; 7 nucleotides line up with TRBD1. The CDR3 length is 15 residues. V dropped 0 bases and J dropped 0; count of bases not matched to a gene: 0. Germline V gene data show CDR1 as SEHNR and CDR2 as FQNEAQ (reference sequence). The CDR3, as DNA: TGTGCCAGCAGCTTAGCGGGACAGAGCACAGATACGCAGTATTTT. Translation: CASSLAGQSTDTQYF.

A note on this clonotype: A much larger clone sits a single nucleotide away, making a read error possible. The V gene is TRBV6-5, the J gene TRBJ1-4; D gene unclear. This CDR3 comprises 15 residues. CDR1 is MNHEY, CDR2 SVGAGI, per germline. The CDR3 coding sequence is TGTGCCAGCAGTAGAGCTCCCATAGCTACCGAAAAACGGTTTTTT. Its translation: CASSRAPIATEKRFF.

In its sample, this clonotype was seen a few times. CDR3 loop: CASSYTQGANTEAFF. CDR3 DNA sequence: TGTGCCAGCAGTTATACCCAGGGGGCCAACACTGAAGCTTTCTTT. The chain links TRBV6-5 to TRBJ1-1; 8 bases are shared with TRBD1. The germline CDR1 and CDR2 sequences are MNHEY and SVGAGI. The CDR3 consists of 15 residues. With 3 bases clipped from V and 2 bases from J, the junction kept 5 bases outside the gene matches.

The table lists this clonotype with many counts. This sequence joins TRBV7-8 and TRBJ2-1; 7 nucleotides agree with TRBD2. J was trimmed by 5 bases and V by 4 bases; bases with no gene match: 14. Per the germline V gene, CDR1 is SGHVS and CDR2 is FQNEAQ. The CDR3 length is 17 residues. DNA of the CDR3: TGTGCCAGCAGCTCGAGGGTGGGGCTAGCGGCGAACAATGAGCAGTTCTTC. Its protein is CASSSRVGLAANNEQFF.

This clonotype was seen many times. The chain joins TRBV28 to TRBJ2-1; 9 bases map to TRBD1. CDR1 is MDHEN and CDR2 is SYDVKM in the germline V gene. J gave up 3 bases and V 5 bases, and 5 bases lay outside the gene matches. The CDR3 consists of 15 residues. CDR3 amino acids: CASSNPGQGYNEQFF. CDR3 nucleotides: TGTGCCAGCAGTAATCCGGGACAGGGCTACAATGAGCAGTTCTTC.

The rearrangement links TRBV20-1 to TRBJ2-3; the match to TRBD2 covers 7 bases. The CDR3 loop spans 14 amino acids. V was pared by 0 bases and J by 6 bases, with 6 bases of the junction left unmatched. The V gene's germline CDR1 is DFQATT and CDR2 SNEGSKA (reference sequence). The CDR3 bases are TGCAGTGCTAGAGAAAGGATCGGGGGGGATACGCAGTATTTT. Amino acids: CSARERIGGDTQYF.

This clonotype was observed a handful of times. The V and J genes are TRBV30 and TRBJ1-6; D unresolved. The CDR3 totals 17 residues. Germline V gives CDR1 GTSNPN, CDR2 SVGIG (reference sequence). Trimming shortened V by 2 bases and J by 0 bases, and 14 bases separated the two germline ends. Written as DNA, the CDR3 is TGTGCCTGGAGTTCTGTGAGCGGCAGCTCCTATAATTCACCCCTCCACTTT. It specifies CAWSSVSGSSYNSPLHF.

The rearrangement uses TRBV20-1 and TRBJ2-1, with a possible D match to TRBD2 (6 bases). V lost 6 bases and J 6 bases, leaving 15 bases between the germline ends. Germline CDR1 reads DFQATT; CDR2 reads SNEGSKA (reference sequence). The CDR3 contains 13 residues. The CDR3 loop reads CSARGFGGNEQFF. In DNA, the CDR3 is TGCAGTGCCCGGGGCTTCGGGGGCAATGAGCAGTTCTTC.

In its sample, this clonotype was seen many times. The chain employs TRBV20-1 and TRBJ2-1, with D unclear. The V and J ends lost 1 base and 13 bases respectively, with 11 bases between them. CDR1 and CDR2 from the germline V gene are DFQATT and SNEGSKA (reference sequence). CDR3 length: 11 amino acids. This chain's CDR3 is CSARGSALQFF. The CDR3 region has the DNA TGCAGTGCTAGAGGGTCAGCCCTTCAGTTCTTC.